These 31 T cell receptor beta chains were sequenced from one sample in a study of breast tumors, draining lymph nodes, adjacent tissues. The lymph nodes were axillary draining lymph nodes from breast cancer patients. TCRdb reprocessed the multiplex PCR reads with MiXCR, giving one entry per CDR3 protein. The profile shows under 85,000 distinct CDR3 sequences, approximately 19% of them singletons. Sequenced sample: axillary lymph node tissue. The receptor source for this set is a female donor with breast cancer. Some clones in this sample may be carry-over from other donors' samples.

Ten or more counts support this clonotype. The chain recombines TRBV15 with TRBJ2-7, with 8 bases fitting TRBD1. Germline V lookup: CDR1 LNHNV, CDR2 YYDKDF (reference sequence). This CDR3 spans 16 amino acids. The J segment lost 7 bases and the V segment lost 1 base, leaving 12 bases of the junction unmatched. CDR3 nucleotides: TGTGCCACCAGCAGAGTTCTAGGTCAGGGGGCAGGAGAGCAGTACTTC. Translation: CATSRVLGQGAGEQYF.

Ten or more counts support this clonotype. V gene TRBV20-1 combines with J gene TRBJ1-6; no clear D. V gave up 2 bases and J gave up 8 bases, with 13 bases separating them. Germline V gene lookup returns CDR1 DFQATT and CDR2 SNEGSKA (reference sequence). The CDR3 consists of 14 residues. DNA of the CDR3: TGCAGTGCTAGACCGGGCCTGAGGGATTCACCCCTCCACTTT. Translating it yields CSARPGLRDSPLHF.

This clonotype was found a few times. The gene calls are TRBV3-1 and TRBJ2-7; 11 positions agree with TRBD2. The V segment lost 4 bases and the J segment 9 bases; nucleotides outside the gene matches: 23. Germline V CDR1 and CDR2: LGHDT, YNNKEL (reference sequence). The CDR3 spans 19 residues. The CDR3, as DNA: TGTGCCAGCAGCCGAGGGGGGGGACTAGCGGATTCTGCAGTCTCGGTGCAGTACTTC. This gives the protein CASSRGGGLADSAVSVQYF.

This clonotype was picked up many times. The J gene is TRBJ2-7, the V gene TRBV19; TRBD2 matches at 10 bases. The junction had 2 bases not matched to a gene; V was cut back by 6 bases and J by 0 bases. Germline-derived CDR1 and CDR2 are LNHDA and SQIVND (reference sequence). CDR3 length: 14 residues. As DNA, the CDR3 is TGTGCCAGTAGCCCTAGCGGGAGCTCCTACGAGCAGTACTTC. Its translation is CASSPSGSSYEQYF.

This clonotype has only one observation. A read error is possible here, since a much larger clone lies one base away. The CDR3 does not close with the conserved phenylalanine or tryptophan, likely indicating a read error. The V and J genes are TRBV14 and TRBJ2-3; TRBD1 might be the D (5 bases). CDR1 is SGHDN, CDR2 FVKESK, per germline. V was trimmed by 4 bases and J by 0 bases, leaving 14 bases between them. This CDR3 has 16 amino acids. CDR3 nucleotides: TGTGCCAGCAGCCCACATTGGGGCAGAAGCACAGATACGCAGTATTCT. As protein: CASSPHWGRSTDTQYS.

The rearrangement links TRBV28 to TRBJ2-1; D gene unclear. V lost 2 bases, J lost 5 bases, and 10 bases lay in between. Germline CDR1 reads MDHEN; CDR2 reads SYDVKM. The CDR3 spans 14 residues. CDR3 DNA: TGTGCCAGCAGTTTAATAGCCAATAACAATGAGCAGTTCTTC. It encodes CASSLIANNNEQFF.

This clonotype was detected ten times or more. The gene calls are TRBV7-9 and TRBJ2-5, with D tentatively TRBD1 or TRBD2 (6 bases each). Germline loops: CDR1 SEHNR, CDR2 FQNEAQ (reference sequence). The CDR3 is made up of 15 amino acids. V lost 10 bases and J 5 bases, leaving 23 bases between the germline ends. The CDR3 region has the DNA TGTGCCACCAATAGGGGGGACGGGGTCGGGGAGACCCAGTACTTC. Amino acid sequence: CATNRGDGVGETQYF.

This clonotype was picked up many times. J is TRBJ2-5 and V is TRBV6-1; 8 bases agree with TRBD1. Looked up from germline, CDR1 is MNHNS and CDR2 is SASEGT. CDR3 length equals 15 residues. Losses at the gene ends were 11 bases for V and 5 bases for J; bases not matched to a gene: 16. CDR3 sequence: CAGGRTGIGSETQYF. As DNA, the CDR3 is TGTGCCGGCGGCAGGACAGGGATCGGGTCGGAGACCCAGTACTTC.

This clonotype was detected ten times or more. The chain recombines TRBV15 with TRBJ2-3; D gene uncertain. The CDR3 runs 15 residues. Deletions cut 4 bases from V and 0 bases from J, with 11 bases between. CDR1 and CDR2 (germline): LNHNV, YYDKDF (reference sequence). The CDR3 loop is CATSTWPESTDTQYF. CDR3 DNA: TGTGCCACCAGCACTTGGCCGGAGAGCACAGATACGCAGTATTTT.

The V and J genes are TRBV28 and TRBJ1-3; D ambiguous. The CDR3 runs 15 residues. Per the germline V gene, CDR1 is MDHEN and CDR2 is SYDVKM. Trimming pared 5 bases from V and 8 bases from J, leaving 19 bases between. The CDR3 reads CASSDSMGNGDTIYF. The CDR3, as DNA: TGTGCCAGCAGTGACTCGATGGGGAACGGGGACACCATATATTTT.

This clonotype was seen more than once but under ten times. V and J are TRBV28 and TRBJ1-4, with D possibly TRBD1 on 5 matching bases. Per germline, CDR1 MDHEN and CDR2 SYDVKM. V lost 5 bases and J 4 bases, leaving 14 bases between the germline ends. There are 15 residues in the CDR3. CDR3 bases: TGTGCCAGCAGTCCCGGGGCGGTGGTTAATGAAAAACTGTTTTTT. This codes for CASSPGAVVNEKLFF.

This clonotype appeared a few times. V is TRBV28 and J is TRBJ2-1; 7 nucleotides align to TRBD1. The CDR3 runs 14 residues. V lost 5 bases, J lost 2 bases, and 3 bases stayed unmatched. CDR1 is MDHEN, CDR2 SYDVKM, per germline. CDR3 DNA: TGTGCCAGCAGTCGGGACAGTACCTACAATGAGCAGTTCTTC. Residues: CASSRDSTYNEQFF.

This clonotype came up once. Here the CDR3 omits its conserved ending phenylalanine or tryptophan, so a read error is the likely source. The chain has TRBV5-4 and TRBJ1-6; D is ambiguous. Germline CDR1 SGHNT, CDR2 YYREEE (reference sequence). V lost 0 bases to trimming and J lost 11 bases, with 9 bases between them. This CDR3 is built from 13 residues. CDR3 sequence reads: CASSLETFAPLHC. CDR3 bases: TGTGCCAGCAGCTTGGAGACTTTCGCACCCCTCCACTGT.

This clonotype was detected many times. The gene calls are TRBV20-1 and TRBJ2-3, with TRBD2 matching over 8 bases. CDR3 length equals 16 residues. V shed 0 bases and J 4 bases; nucleotides not matched to a gene: 9. The germline V gene encodes CDR1 DFQATT and CDR2 SNEGSKA (reference sequence). DNA for the CDR3: TGCAGTGCTAGAGATTCATGGGCGGGAGGCTCAGATACGCAGTATTTT. It codes for CSARDSWAGGSDTQYF.

This clonotype was detected many times. V is TRBV2 and J is TRBJ2-1; D might be TRBD1 or TRBD2, each matching 5 bases. Trimming took 4 bases from V and 4 from J, leaving 11 bases between them. This CDR3 has 14 amino acids. CDR1 is SNHLY and CDR2 is FYNNEI in the germline V gene. CDR3 sequence (DNA): TGTGCCAGCAGTGGGGACGGGCTGTACAATGAGCAGTTCTTC. Protein: CASSGDGLYNEQFF.

At least ten counts were recorded for this clonotype. The chain has TRBV19 and TRBJ2-2; 8 bases are a match to TRBD1. Germline lookup yields CDR1 LNHDA and CDR2 SQIVND (reference sequence). V was pared by 11 bases and J by 3 bases, with 5 bases of the junction left unmatched. The CDR3 runs to 13 residues. CDR3 region: CACYRGDTGELFF. The CDR3 DNA is TGTGCCTGCTACAGGGGGGACACCGGGGAGCTGTTTTTT.

This clonotype was found many times. J is TRBJ2-3 and V is TRBV11-2; weak D call: TRBD1 (6 bases). The CDR3 runs to 14 residues. Germline loops: CDR1 SGHAT, CDR2 FQNNGV. The V gene lost 2 bases and the J gene lost 2 bases, with 8 bases spanning the gap. CDR3 residues: CASSLTGPTDTQYF. The CDR3 DNA is TGTGCCAGCAGCTTAACAGGGCCCACAGATACGCAGTATTTT.

Many counts were recorded for this clonotype. The chain carries TRBV29-1 and TRBJ2-1; 10 nucleotides align to TRBD2. The CDR3 covers 14 residues. V lost 5 bases, J lost 4 bases, and 5 bases stayed unmatched. The germline gives CDR1 SQVTM, CDR2 ANQGSEA. CDR3 nucleotide sequence: TGCAGCGTTAGCGGGAGGGCCGGGTACAATGAGCAGTTCTTC. Translation gives CSVSGRAGYNEQFF.

The CDR3 spells CASSPYGTGNTDTQYF. In DNA, the CDR3 is TGTGCCAGCTCACCATACGGGACAGGGAACACAGATACGCAGTATTTT. The rearrangement joins TRBV18 to TRBJ2-3, with 9 bases aligning to TRBD1. V shed 2 bases and J 2 bases; nucleotides not matched to a gene: 5. The CDR3 loop spans 16 amino acids. The V gene's germline CDR1 is KGHSH and CDR2 LQKENI.

This clonotype was recorded at least ten times. The chain has TRBV20-1 and TRBJ1-2; 10 bases align to TRBD1. Germline CDR1 and CDR2: DFQATT and SNEGSKA (reference sequence). CDR3 length: 13 amino acids. The V and J ends lost 3 bases and 8 bases, in that order; junction bases with no gene match: 6. The CDR3 coding sequence is TGCAGTGCTAGCCTGACAGGGGGCGGCGGCTACACCTTC. As protein: CSASLTGGGGYTF.

This clonotype was found many times. The V gene is TRBV11-3, the J gene TRBJ2-1; D is uncertain. Trimming removed 5 bases from V and 9 bases from J, with 17 bases in between. CDR3 length: 14 residues. Germline assignment: CDR1 SGHNT and CDR2 YENEEA. DNA for the CDR3: TGTGCCAGCAGCGTTGCGCCCTCGAGGAGTGAGCAGTTCTTC. It codes for CASSVAPSRSEQFF.

This clonotype came up many times. The V gene is TRBV7-9, the J gene TRBJ2-7; the match to TRBD2 covers 11 bases. J lost 7 bases, V lost 6 bases, and 8 bases had no gene match. The V gene's germline CDR1 is SEHNR and CDR2 FQNEAQ (reference sequence). The CDR3 is made up of 14 amino acids. This CDR3 is CASRKGLAESEQYF. The CDR3 bases are TGTGCCAGCAGAAAGGGACTAGCGGAGTCTGAGCAGTACTTC.

This clonotype appeared many times. The V and J genes are TRBV6-4 and TRBJ2-3, with 7 bases fitting TRBD2. CDR1 is MRHNA and CDR2 is SNTAGT in the germline V gene. J lost 2 bases, V lost 8 bases, and 4 bases had no gene match. The CDR3 spans 13 residues. DNA for the CDR3: TGTGCCAGCGGGGAGGGCCACACAGATACGCAGTATTTT. Protein: CASGEGHTDTQYF.

This clonotype was observed a handful of times. The rearrangement uses TRBV28 and TRBJ1-2; TRBD1 is a possible D gene (5 bases). V was clipped by 1 base and J by 9 bases, with 9 bases between them. Germline V gives CDR1 MDHEN, CDR2 SYDVKM. The CDR3 extends over 12 amino acids. The CDR3 spells CASSLSRVSYTF. The CDR3 DNA reads as TGTGCCAGCAGTTTATCCAGGGTGAGCTACACCTTC.

The gene calls are TRBV12-3 or TRBV12-4 and TRBJ2-2, with D possibly being TRBD1 or TRBD2 (5 bases each). V lost 8 bases and J lost 6, with 13 bases in between. The CDR3 is 13 amino acids. The CDR3 reads CASRGPAAGELFF. The CDR3 coding sequence is TGTGCCAGCCGGGGACCAGCGGCCGGGGAGCTGTTTTTT.

Points on this clonotype: Because the CDR3 is missing its conserved closing phenylalanine or tryptophan, this is likely a read error. The V and J genes are TRBV15 and TRBJ2-5, with D perhaps matching TRBD1 (6 bases). Germline CDR1 LNHNV, CDR2 YYDKDF (reference sequence). V was cut by 3 bases and J by 5 bases, with 22 bases left in between. CDR3 size: 17 residues. CDR3 bases: TGTGCCACCAGCAGGGATGGAGTAGCGCCGAGGGGGGAGACCCAGTACCTC. This gives the protein CATSRDGVAPRGETQYL.

This clonotype was detected many times. The chain carries TRBV12-3 or TRBV12-4 and TRBJ1-4; TRBD1 might be the D (6 bases). Trimming pared 0 bases from V and 2 bases from J, leaving 7 bases between. This CDR3 has 15 residues. The CDR3: CASSLAQGTNEKLFF. For the CDR3, the DNA is TGTGCCAGCAGTTTAGCGCAGGGGACTAATGAAAAACTGTTTTTT.

There are many counts of this clonotype. V is TRBV20-1 and J is TRBJ2-5; D unresolved. Germline V gives CDR1 DFQATT, CDR2 SNEGSKA (reference sequence). The CDR3 extends over 14 amino acids. Trimming left V 5 bases short and J 4 bases short, with 17 bases between. The CDR3 nucleotides read TGCAGTGCTGCCCGACTGAGCCCGGTAGAGACCCAGTACTTC. This gives the protein CSAARLSPVETQYF.

Ten or more counts support this clonotype. This chain uses TRBV2 with TRBJ1-2; 7 nucleotides align to TRBD1. Germline loops: CDR1 SNHLY, CDR2 FYNNEI. J gave up 9 bases and V 6 bases, and 1 base lay outside the gene matches. The CDR3 sequence is 10 residues long. The CDR3 DNA sequence: TGTGCCAGCAGACAGGGGAGCTACACCTTC. Translation: CASRQGSYTF. Full variable domain (missing parts from reference TRBV2 and TRBJ1-2): EPEVTQTPSHQVTQMGQEVILRCVPISNHLYFYWYRQILGQKVEFLVSFYNNEISEKSEIFDDQFSVERPDGSNFTLKIRSTKLEDSAMYFCASRQGSYTFGSGTRLTVV.

Many counts were recorded for this clonotype. The CDR3 bases are TGTGCCAGCAGTTTAGGACGGAATGATGAGCAGTTCTTC. It is translated as CASSLGRNDEQFF. The chain joins TRBV12-3 or TRBV12-4 to TRBJ2-1, with D uncertain. The CDR3 is made up of 13 amino acids. V was clipped by 1 base and J by 8 bases, with 9 bases between them.

This clonotype was observed many times. The chain couples TRBV24-1 to TRBJ2-1; 7 bases fit TRBD2. The CDR3 has 17 residues. From germline, CDR1 is KGHDR and CDR2 SFDVKD. V lost 4 bases, J lost 0 bases, and 8 bases stayed unmatched. CDR3: CATSDPGRPNSYNEQFF. The CDR3 nucleotides read TGTGCCACCAGTGACCCCGGGAGGCCAAACTCCTACAATGAGCAGTTCTTC.